This TCR beta chain is drawn from a study of T-cell reconstitution after alpha-beta-depleted transplantation in children. Overall study results and limits: At around two months after transplant, the alpha-beta T cells were reportedly derived from several hundred expanded clones that came from non-depleted graft cells.

Notes on this clonotype: Its target is not known.

Library preparation (for TCRbeta) was performed with unique molecular identifiers. TCRdb ran MiXCR on the PCR reads and lists one entry per CDR3 protein. The data contain about a million distinct CDR3 sequences, about 30% of them singletons. Sequencing was performed on PBMCs, mostly from graft donor cells, taken 360 days after TCRalphabeta/CD19-depleted stem cell transplant. This TCR was sampled from a boy under two years old who had a stem cell transplant for SCID, so the T cells may come from the graft donor.

In DNA, the CDR3 is TGCAGTGCTAGAGACGGGGGGACGAACACCGGGGAGCTGTTTTTT. Residues: CSARDGGTNTGELFF. The chain joins TRBV20-1 to TRBJ2-2, with 7 bases lining up with TRBD2. CDR1 is DFQATT and CDR2 is SNEGSKA in the germline V gene (reference sequence). The CDR3 extends over 15 amino acids. The V segment lost 0 bases and the J segment 0 bases; nucleotides outside the gene matches: 1.